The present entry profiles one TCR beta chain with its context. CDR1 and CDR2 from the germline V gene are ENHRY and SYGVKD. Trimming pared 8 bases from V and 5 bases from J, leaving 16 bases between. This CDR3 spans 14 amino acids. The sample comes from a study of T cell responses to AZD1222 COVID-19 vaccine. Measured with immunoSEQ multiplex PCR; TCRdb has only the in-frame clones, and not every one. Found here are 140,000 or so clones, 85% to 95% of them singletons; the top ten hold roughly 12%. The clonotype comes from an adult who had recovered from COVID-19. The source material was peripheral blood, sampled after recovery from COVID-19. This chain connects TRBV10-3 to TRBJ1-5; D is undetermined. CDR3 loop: CAIAADGPDQPQHF. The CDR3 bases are TGTGCCATCGCGGCAGACGGACCTGATCAGCCCCAGCATTTT.